The 14 T cell receptor beta chains below all came from one sample that was sequenced in a study of T cells in Graves' hyperthyroidism and ophthalmopathy. Amplification targeted TCR beta CDR3 regions from RNA transcripts. Researchers ran a first-round RT-PCR on the TCR CDR3 using the HTBI primer set. TCRdb independently ran MiXCR on the multiplex PCR reads; one entry per CDR3 protein. The sample holds some 570,000 distinct CDR3 sequences, over 15% seen once. The sample taken for sequencing was blood. The receptor set was obtained from a woman under 30 with Graves' ophthalmopathy.

On this clonotype itself: Possible read error: a much larger clone is one base away. The V call is TRBV20-1, the J call TRBJ2-3; 12 bases match TRBD2. CDR1 is DFQATT and CDR2 is SNEGSKA in the germline V gene (reference sequence). CDR3 length equals 16 residues. Trimming took 4 bases from V and 2 from J; bases not matched to a gene: 7. CDR3 loop: CSAKRLAGGTTDTQYF. CDR3 nucleotides: TGCAGTGCTAAGAGGCTAGCGGGAGGGACCACAGATACGCAGTATTTT.

At least ten counts were recorded for this clonotype. The gene calls are TRBV2 and TRBJ1-5; D ambiguous. The CDR3 is 15 amino acids. Germline values: CDR1 SNHLY, CDR2 FYNNEI. Trimming cost V 2 bases and J 0 bases, with 8 bases left between them. CDR3 DNA: TGTGCCAGCAGTGAACCGGGGTATAGCAATCAGCCCCAGCATTTT. Protein: CASSEPGYSNQPQHF. Combining the CDR3 with reference TRBV2 and TRBJ1-5 gives the whole variable domain EPEVTQTPSHQVTQMGQEVILRCVPISNHLYFYWYRQILGQKVEFLVSFYNNEISEKSEIFDDQFSVERPDGSNFTLKIRSTKLEDSAMYFCASSEPGYSNQPQHFGDGTRLSIL.

This clonotype was counted at least ten times. The CDR3 sequence is CASSQLHSGRNHEQFF. The CDR3 region has the DNA TGTGCCAGCAGCCAACTCCATAGCGGGAGGAACCATGAGCAGTTCTTC. The genes are TRBV3-1 and TRBJ2-1; 10 positions match TRBD2. In germline, CDR1 is LGHDT, CDR2 YNNKEL (reference sequence). The trim removed 2 bases at V and 8 bases at J, leaving 9 bases unmatched. The CDR3 covers 16 residues.

This clonotype was detected ten times or more. V and J are TRBV7-9 and TRBJ2-1; 11 bases are shared with TRBD1. The trim removed 6 bases at V and 8 bases at J, leaving 6 bases unmatched. Germline assignment: CDR1 SEHNR and CDR2 FQNEAQ (reference sequence). The CDR3 has 14 residues. The CDR3 DNA sequence: TGTGCCAGCAGACCACGGGACAGGGGGGATGAGCAGTTCTTC. This encodes CASRPRDRGDEQFF.

This clonotype was counted only a few times. V is TRBV20-1 and J is TRBJ2-1; 9 bases line up with TRBD2. V trimming: 6 bases; J trimming: 2 bases; junction bases outside the gene matches: 5. The V gene's germline CDR1 is DFQATT and CDR2 SNEGSKA (reference sequence). The CDR3 totals 14 residues. CDR3 sequence (DNA): TGCAGTGCCGGGACTAGCCAGACCTACAATGAGCAGTTCTTC. Protein: CSAGTSQTYNEQFF.

This clonotype was observed at least ten times. This chain links TRBV20-1 with TRBJ2-3; possibly TRBD2 for D (6 bases). Trimming removed 7 bases from V and 2 bases from J, with 22 bases in between. CDR3 length: 16 residues. Germline V CDR1 and CDR2: DFQATT, SNEGSKA (reference sequence). CDR3 coding DNA: TGCAGTGGCACACAGGTTTGGGGGGTGGCCACAGATACGCAGTATTTT. It is translated as CSGTQVWGVATDTQYF.

V usage is TRBV15 and J usage is TRBJ2-2; no firm D call. Trimming took 0 bases from V and 7 from J, leaving 6 bases between them. The germline gives CDR1 LNHNV, CDR2 YYDKDF (reference sequence). This CDR3 is built from 13 residues. The CDR3 here is CATSRDWGGELFF. CDR3 in DNA: TGTGCCACCAGCAGAGATTGGGGCGGGGAGCTGTTTTTT.

The rearrangement joins TRBV27 to TRBJ1-6; D is unclear. The ends were cut back, 2 bases at V and 6 bases at J, with 14 bases in the middle. Germline loops: CDR1 MNHEY, CDR2 SMNVEV (reference sequence). CDR3 length: 16 amino acids. CDR3 sequence (DNA): TGTGCCAGCAGTTTAACATCCCTGTTTATTAATTCACCCCTCCACTTT. It yields the protein CASSLTSLFINSPLHF.

This clonotype was found many times. V gene TRBV20-1 combines with J gene TRBJ2-7; D gene uncertain. CDR1 and CDR2 (germline): DFQATT, SNEGSKA (reference sequence). The CDR3 is made up of 14 amino acids. Trimming removed 4 bases from V and 2 bases from J, with 15 bases in between. The CDR3 loop is CSAIGAGITYEQYF. Here the CDR3 DNA reads TGCAGTGCTATAGGCGCAGGTATAACCTACGAGCAGTACTTC.

J is TRBJ1-6 and V is TRBV27, with D tentatively TRBD1 (6 bases). CDR1 MNHEY and CDR2 SMNVEV come from the germline V gene (reference sequence). This CDR3 contains 15 residues. V was cut by 2 bases and J by 14 bases, with 19 bases left in between. The CDR3 loop reads CASSLGRGWSRALHF. CDR3 coding DNA: TGTGCCAGCAGTTTAGGCAGGGGATGGTCAAGGGCCCTCCACTTT.

This chain joins TRBV12-3 or TRBV12-4 and TRBJ1-6, with 7 positions matching TRBD1. The CDR3 totals 16 residues. The V gene end was trimmed by 1 base and the J gene end by 8 bases; junction bases not matched to a gene: 8. The CDR3 nucleotides are TGTGCCAGCAGTTTAGGACAGGGCAGGAACGATTCACCCCTCCACTTT. As protein: CASSLGQGRNDSPLHF.

The chain combines TRBV25-1 with TRBJ1-2; D gene uncertain. V dropped 1 base and J dropped 3 bases, with 9 bases sitting between them. Germline V gene sequence: CDR1 MGHDK, CDR2 SYGVNS. The CDR3 length is 14 residues. As DNA, the CDR3 is TGTGCCAGCAGTGAATCCTCCGGGGACTATGGCTACACCTTC. It encodes CASSESSGDYGYTF.

This chain uses TRBV4-3 with TRBJ2-2, with 10 positions matching TRBD2. The V gene's germline CDR1 is LGHNA and CDR2 YSLEER. V was pared by 3 bases and J by 4 bases, with 14 bases of the junction left unmatched. This CDR3 is built from 19 residues. The CDR3 here is CASSQGLAGGMRGTGELFF. The CDR3 nucleotides are TGCGCCAGCAGCCAGGGGTTAGCGGGAGGAATGAGGGGCACCGGGGAGCTGTTTTTT.

In this sample, this clonotype turned up many times. The chain employs TRBV18 and TRBJ1-2; TRBD1 matches 9 bases. The CDR3 has 13 residues. V shed 3 bases and J 6 bases; nucleotides not matched to a gene: 2. In germline, CDR1 is KGHSH, CDR2 LQKENI. The CDR3 region is CASSPRQGDGYTF. CDR3 DNA sequence: TGTGCCAGCTCACCCCGACAGGGGGATGGCTACACCTTC.